This T cell receptor (beta chain) was obtained from a study of blood T cell repertoires in COVID-19 (dated by TCRdb to 2020 to 2021). Describing the broader study: Samples covering the acute and convalescent phases of COVID-19 were provided by collaborators in the United States, Italy and Spain. The material from the prospective study consisted of cDNA or gDNA derived from T cells, B-cell-depleted T cells, or PBMCs. The dataset comprised deeply sampled blood TCRbeta repertoires from subjects exposed to, actively infected with, or recovered from COVID-19. A freely available public database, intended as a resource for researchers studying the immune response to SARS-CoV-2, is where the repertoires were released. Samples were obtained from the ongoing ImmuneRACE study (first 160 participants) and from 1,254 subjects provided by 6 global collaborators. Nearly every sample came with metadata listing a de-identified subject ID, COVID-19 status, age in years and sex. Where available, HLA class I and class II types were obtained from metadata supplied by the sample provider rather than from assay-based typing. What the authors observed across the whole study: Clinical and demographic metadata were provided uncurated, with the amount varying by source and participant.

CDR1 and CDR2, per the germline V gene (reference sequence), are LNHDA and SQIVND. V is shortened by 4 bases, J by 7 bases, and the region joining them spans 11 bases. The CDR3 spans 13 residues, from the cysteine through the phenylalanine. CDR3 DNA only is kept here, 39 bases in frame from base 1. With regard to this clone: Its binding antigen is unknown. Base qualities were left out, and no much larger clone turns up one base away.

TCRbeta CDR3 regions were amplified from genomic DNA by means of the immunoSEQ Assay, a bias-controlled multiplex PCR. The authors' analysis ran thus. The number of nucleated cells in each sample was estimated from the amplification of reference gene primers within the assay. To quantify the absolute abundance of each unique TCRbeta CDR3 rearrangement, sequence reads were collapsed and filtered. For each sample, productive Simpson clonality was calculated as the square root of Simpson's diversity index across productive rearrangements. TCRdb carries this immuneACCESS record with in-frame sequences only. Its versions omit some clonotypes, under half of them owing to an unresolved V gene in the studies checked, with the rest unexplained. Clone size and the V and J calls come from that table; the DNA yielded D and trimming. The sample table contains 150,000 to 200,000 clones; only one count was recorded for about three quarters of them. Clones ranked in the top ten supply around 11% of the sample.

One collaborating source in Seattle enrolled patients while the patients were actively infected and followed the patients over time throughout the course of disease. The collaborating institutions used their own protocols to collect whole blood in K2EDTA tubes. For TCRbeta analysis, collaborators shipped samples as frozen whole blood, isolated PBMCs, or DNA extracted from either of those sample types. The sample comprised peripheral blood. In this chain, TRBV19 is recombined with TRBJ2-1; perhaps TRBD2 is the D gene, with 7 bases matching. The sequence derives from a woman of 80 years or more with COVID-19, enrolled during active disease. The CDR3 loop reads CASSTGGRNEQFF. The sequence in DNA is TGTGCCAGTAGTACGGGGGGCCGGAATGAGCAGTTCTTC.